This T cell receptor (beta chain) was documented in a study of cytomegalovirus exposure and HLA in healthy donors. The CDR3 length is 17 residues. V trimming: 0 bases; J trimming: 5 bases; junction bases outside the gene matches: 11. Germline CDR1 reads KGHSH; CDR2 reads LQKENI. General observations from the study: Per a later analysis, 15,000 to 20,000 TCR beta sequences showed association with HLA alleles at 0.05 false discovery rate.

Vbeta (60) and Jbeta (13) primers were used in the PCR. TCRdb keeps only in-frame clones here, not all; method: immunoSEQ multiplex PCR. The sample lists some 200,000 clones, around four fifths seen once, with 5.5% to 7.5% in the top ten. About this clone itself: Its specificity is not known.

The TCR originated in a woman aged 45-60 years in good health and CMV-seropositive. The chain couples TRBV18 to TRBJ2-3; TRBD1 matches at 7 bases. Specimen: PBMCs. CDR3 sequence (DNA): TGTGCCAGCTCACCACCGGATTTTAGGGGGCTGGGAGATACGCAGTATTTT. Amino acids: CASSPPDFRGLGDTQYF.